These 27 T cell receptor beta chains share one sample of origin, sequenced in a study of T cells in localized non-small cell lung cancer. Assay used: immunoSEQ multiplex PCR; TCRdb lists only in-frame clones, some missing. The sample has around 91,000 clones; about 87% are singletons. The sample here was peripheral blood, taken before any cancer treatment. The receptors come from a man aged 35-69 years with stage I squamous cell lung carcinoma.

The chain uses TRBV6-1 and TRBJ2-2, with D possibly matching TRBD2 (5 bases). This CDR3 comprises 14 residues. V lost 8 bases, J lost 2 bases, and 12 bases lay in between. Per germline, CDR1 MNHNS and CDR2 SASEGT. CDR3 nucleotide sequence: TGTGCCAGCGGATTCGGGATTAACACCGGGGAGCTGTTTTTT. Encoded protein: CASGFGINTGELFF.

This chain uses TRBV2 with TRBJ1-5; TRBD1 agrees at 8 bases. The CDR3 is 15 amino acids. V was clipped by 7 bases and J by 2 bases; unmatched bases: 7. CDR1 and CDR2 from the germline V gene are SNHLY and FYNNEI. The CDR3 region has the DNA TGTGCCAGCACCCTGACAGGGGCGGGCAATCAGCCCCAGCATTTT. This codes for CASTLTGAGNQPQHF.

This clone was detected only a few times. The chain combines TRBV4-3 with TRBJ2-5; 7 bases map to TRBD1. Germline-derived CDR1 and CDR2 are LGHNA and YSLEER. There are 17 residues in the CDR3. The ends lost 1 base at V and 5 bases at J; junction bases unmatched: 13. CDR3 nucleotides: TGCGCCAGCAGCCAAGCTCCGAGAGGTCAGGGGGTGGAGACCCAGTACTTC. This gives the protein CASSQAPRGQGVETQYF.

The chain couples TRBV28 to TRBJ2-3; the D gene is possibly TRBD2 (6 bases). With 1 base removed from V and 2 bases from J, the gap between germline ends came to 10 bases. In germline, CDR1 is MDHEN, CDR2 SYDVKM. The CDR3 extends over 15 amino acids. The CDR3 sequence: CASSLFGLITDTQYF. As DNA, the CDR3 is TGTGCCAGCAGTTTATTCGGACTAATCACAGATACGCAGTATTTT. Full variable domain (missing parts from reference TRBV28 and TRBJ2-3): DVKVTQSSRYLVKRTGEKVFLECVQDMDHENMFWYRQDPGLGLRLIYFSYDVKMKEKGDIPEGYSVSREKKERFSLILESASTNQTSMYLCASSLFGLITDTQYFGPGTRLTVL.

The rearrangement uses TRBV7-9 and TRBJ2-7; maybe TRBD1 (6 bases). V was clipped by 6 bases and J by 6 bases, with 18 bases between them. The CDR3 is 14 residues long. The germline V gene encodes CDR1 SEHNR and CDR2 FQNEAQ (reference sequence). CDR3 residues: CASSHREIGGEQYF. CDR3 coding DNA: TGTGCCAGCAGTCACCGGGAAATAGGGGGCGAGCAGTACTTC.

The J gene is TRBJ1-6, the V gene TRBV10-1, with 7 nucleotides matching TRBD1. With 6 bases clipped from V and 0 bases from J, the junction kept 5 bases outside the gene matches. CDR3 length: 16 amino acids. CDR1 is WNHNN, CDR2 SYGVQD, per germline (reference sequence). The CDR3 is CASRQGKSSYNSPLHF. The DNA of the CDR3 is TGCGCCAGCAGACAGGGGAAAAGCTCCTATAATTCACCCCTCCACTTT.

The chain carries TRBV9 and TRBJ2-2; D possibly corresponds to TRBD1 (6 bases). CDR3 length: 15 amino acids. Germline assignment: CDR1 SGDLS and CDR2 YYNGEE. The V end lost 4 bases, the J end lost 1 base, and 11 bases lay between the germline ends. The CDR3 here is CASSTGQRNTGELFF. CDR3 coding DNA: TGTGCCAGCAGCACCGGACAGCGGAACACCGGGGAGCTGTTTTTT.

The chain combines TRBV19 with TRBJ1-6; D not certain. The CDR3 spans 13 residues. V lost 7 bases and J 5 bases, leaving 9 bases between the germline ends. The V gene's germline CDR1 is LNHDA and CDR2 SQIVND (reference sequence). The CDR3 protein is CASTDTNNSPLHF. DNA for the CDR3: TGTGCCAGTACTGACACCAATAATTCACCCCTCCACTTT.

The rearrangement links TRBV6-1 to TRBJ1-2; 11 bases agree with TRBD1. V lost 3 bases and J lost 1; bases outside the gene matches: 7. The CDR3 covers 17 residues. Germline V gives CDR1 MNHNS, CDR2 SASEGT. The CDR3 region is CASSDGTGGIYNYGYTF. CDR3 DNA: TGTGCCAGCAGTGACGGGACAGGGGGGATTTATAACTATGGCTACACCTTC.

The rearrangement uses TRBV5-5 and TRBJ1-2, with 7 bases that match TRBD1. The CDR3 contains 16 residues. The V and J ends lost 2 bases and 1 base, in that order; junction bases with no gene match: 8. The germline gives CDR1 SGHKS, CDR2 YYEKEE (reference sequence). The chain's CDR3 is CASSFPGQRSNYGYTF. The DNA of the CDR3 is TGTGCCAGCAGCTTTCCGGGACAGAGAAGTAACTATGGCTACACCTTC.

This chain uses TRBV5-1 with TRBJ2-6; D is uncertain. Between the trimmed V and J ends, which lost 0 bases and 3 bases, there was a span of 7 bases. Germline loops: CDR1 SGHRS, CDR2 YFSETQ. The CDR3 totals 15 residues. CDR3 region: CASSLATLGANVLTF. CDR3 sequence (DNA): TGCGCCAGCAGCTTGGCGACACTTGGGGCCAACGTCCTGACTTTC.

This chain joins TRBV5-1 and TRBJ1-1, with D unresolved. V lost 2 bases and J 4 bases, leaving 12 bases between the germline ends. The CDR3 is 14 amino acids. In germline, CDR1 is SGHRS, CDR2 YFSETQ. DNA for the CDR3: TGCGCCAGCAGCTTTGGGAGTTCGGGCACTGAAGCTTTCTTT. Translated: CASSFGSSGTEAFF.

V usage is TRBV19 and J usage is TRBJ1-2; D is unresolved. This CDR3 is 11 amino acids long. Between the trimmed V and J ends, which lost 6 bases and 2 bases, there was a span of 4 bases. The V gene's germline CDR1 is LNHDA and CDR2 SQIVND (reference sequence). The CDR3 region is CASRKNYGYTF. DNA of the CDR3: TGTGCCAGTAGAAAAAACTATGGCTACACCTTC.

The CDR3 sequence is CASSWAKLTKLFF. CDR3 sequence (DNA): TGTGCCAGCAGTTGGGCAAAGCTTACAAAACTGTTTTTT. This chain uses TRBV27 with TRBJ1-4, with D hard to call. The V end was cut by 4 bases, the J end by 10 bases, with 13 bases between. Germline CDR1 reads MNHEY; CDR2 reads SMNVEV (reference sequence). There are 13 residues in the CDR3.

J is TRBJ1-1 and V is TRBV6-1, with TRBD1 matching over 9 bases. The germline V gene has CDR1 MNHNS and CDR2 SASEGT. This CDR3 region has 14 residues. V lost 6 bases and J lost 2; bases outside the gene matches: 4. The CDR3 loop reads CASSHTGGNTEAFF. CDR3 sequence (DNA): TGTGCCAGCAGCCACACAGGGGGCAACACTGAAGCTTTCTTT.

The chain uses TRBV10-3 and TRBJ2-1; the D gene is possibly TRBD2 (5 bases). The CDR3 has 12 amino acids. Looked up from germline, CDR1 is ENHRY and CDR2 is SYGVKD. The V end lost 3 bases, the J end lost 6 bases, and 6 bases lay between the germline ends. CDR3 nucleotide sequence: TGTGCCATCAGTGAAACTAGCAATGAGCAGTTCTTC. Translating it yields CAISETSNEQFF.

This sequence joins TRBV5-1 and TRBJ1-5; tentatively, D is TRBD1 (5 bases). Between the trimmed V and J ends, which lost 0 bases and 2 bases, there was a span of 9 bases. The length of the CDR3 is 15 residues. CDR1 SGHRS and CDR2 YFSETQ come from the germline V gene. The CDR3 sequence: CASSLGQGGNQPQHF. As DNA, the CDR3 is TGCGCCAGCAGCTTGGGGCAGGGTGGCAATCAGCCCCAGCATTTT.

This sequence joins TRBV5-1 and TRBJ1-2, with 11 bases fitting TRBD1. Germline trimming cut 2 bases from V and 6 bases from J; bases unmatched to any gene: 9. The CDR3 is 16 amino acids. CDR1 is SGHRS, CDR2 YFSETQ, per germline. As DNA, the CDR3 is TGCGCCAGCAGCTTTCAGGGACAGGGGGAGGTGAATGGCTACACCTTC. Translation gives CASSFQGQGEVNGYTF. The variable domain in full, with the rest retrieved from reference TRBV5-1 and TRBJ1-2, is KAGVTQTPRYLIKTRGQQVTLSCSPISGHRSVSWYQQTPGQGLQFLFEYFSETQRNKGNFPGRFSGRQFSNSRSEMNVSTLELGDSALYLCASSFQGQGEVNGYTFGSGTRLTVV.

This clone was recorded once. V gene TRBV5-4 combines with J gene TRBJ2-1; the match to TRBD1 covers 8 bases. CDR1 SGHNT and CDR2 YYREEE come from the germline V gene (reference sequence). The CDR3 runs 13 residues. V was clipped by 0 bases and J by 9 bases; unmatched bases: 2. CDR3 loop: CASSLGDRPEQFF. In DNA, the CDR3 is TGTGCCAGCAGCTTGGGGGACAGGCCTGAGCAGTTCTTC.

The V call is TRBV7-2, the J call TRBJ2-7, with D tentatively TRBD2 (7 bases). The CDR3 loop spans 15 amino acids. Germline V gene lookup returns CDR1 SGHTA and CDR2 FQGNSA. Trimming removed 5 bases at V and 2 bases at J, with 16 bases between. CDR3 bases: TGTGCCAGCAGCCTCCTGGGAGGGGGGACCTACGAGCAGTACTTC. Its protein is CASSLLGGGTYEQYF.

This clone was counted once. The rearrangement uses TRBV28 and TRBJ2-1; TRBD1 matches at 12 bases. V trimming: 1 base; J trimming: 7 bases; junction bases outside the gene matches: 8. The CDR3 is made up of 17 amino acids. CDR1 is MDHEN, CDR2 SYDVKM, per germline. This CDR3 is CASSLFFGTGGRNEQFF. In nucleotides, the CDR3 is TGTGCCAGCAGTTTATTTTTTGGGACAGGGGGCCGGAATGAGCAGTTCTTC.

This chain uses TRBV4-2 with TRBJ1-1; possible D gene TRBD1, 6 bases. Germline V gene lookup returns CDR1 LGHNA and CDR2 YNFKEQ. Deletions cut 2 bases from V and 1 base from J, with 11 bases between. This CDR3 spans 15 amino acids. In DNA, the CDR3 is TGTGCCAGCAGCCAACCACCAGGGGCGAACACTGAAGCTTTCTTT. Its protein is CASSQPPGANTEAFF.

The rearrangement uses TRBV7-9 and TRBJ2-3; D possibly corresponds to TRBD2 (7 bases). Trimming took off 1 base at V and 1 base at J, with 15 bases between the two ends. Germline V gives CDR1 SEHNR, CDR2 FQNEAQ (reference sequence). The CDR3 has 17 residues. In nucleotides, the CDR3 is TGTGCCAGCAGCTTAGGTCTTTTGCGGGGGCGCACAGATACGCAGTATTTT. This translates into CASSLGLLRGRTDTQYF.

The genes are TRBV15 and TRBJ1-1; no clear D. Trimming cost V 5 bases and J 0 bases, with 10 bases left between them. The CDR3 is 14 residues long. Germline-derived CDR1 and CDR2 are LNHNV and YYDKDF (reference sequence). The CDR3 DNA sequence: TGTGCCACCAGCTCCAGTTTTTTGAACACTGAAGCTTTCTTT. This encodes CATSSSFLNTEAFF.

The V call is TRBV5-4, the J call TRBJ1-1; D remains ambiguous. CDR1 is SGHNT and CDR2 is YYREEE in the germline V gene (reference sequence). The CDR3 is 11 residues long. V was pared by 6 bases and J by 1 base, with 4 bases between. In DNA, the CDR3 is TGTGCCAGCACCCAGAACACTGAAGCTTTCTTT. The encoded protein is CASTQNTEAFF.

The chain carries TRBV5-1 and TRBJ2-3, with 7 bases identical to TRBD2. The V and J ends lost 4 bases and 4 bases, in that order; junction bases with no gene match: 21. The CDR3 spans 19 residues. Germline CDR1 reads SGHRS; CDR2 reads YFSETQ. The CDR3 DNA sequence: TGCGCCAGCAGCCCCGCACTTTTCCAGACCAGGGAGGGAGCAGATACGCAGTATTTT. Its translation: CASSPALFQTREGADTQYF.

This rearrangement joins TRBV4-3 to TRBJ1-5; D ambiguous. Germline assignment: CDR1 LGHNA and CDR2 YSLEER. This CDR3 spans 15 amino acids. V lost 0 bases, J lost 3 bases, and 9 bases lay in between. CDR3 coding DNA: TGCGCCAGCAGCCAAGAGCACCGCCCCAATCAGCCCCAGCATTTT. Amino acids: CASSQEHRPNQPQHF.